Listed here are 20 T cell receptor beta chains from one sample, sequenced in a study of T cells in Graves' hyperthyroidism and ophthalmopathy. Amplification yielded TCR beta CDR3 regions, with RNA transcripts as the source. With the HTBI primer set, the TCR CDR3 went through a first round of RT-PCR. Via MiXCR, TCRdb re-called the multiplex PCR reads, giving one row per CDR3 protein. The sample carries roughly 93,000 distinct CDR3 sequences, around 42% recorded once. The specimen was peripheral blood or thyroid tissue (not recorded which). The source of these receptors is a woman in her 30s with Graves' hyperthyroidism.

Many counts were recorded for this clonotype. At one end, the junction sequence differs from germline, possibly due to a read error. The chain has TRBV5-1 and TRBJ2-2, with D tentatively TRBD1 or TRBD2 (5 bases each). There are 16 residues in the CDR3. Germline values: CDR1 SGHRS, CDR2 YFSETQ. CDR3: CAISLTGTSGTGELFF. Here the CDR3 DNA reads TGCGCCATCAGCTTAACCGGGACCTCGGGCACCGGGGAGCTGTTTTTT.

This clonotype was recorded many times. The chain recombines TRBV5-4 with TRBJ1-6; D is possibly TRBD1 (5 bases). Trimming pared 7 bases from V and 7 bases from J, leaving 12 bases between. The V gene's germline CDR1 is SGHNT and CDR2 YYREEE (reference sequence). The CDR3 consists of 13 residues. The CDR3 loop is CASRTRGNSPLHF. CDR3 in DNA: TGTGCCAGCCGCACTCGGGGGAATTCACCCCTCCACTTT.

On this clonotype itself: Germline is not matched at one junction end, which may reflect a read error. The chain recombines TRBV7-9 with TRBJ2-2; the match to TRBD1 covers 7 bases. CDR1 and CDR2 (germline): SEHNR, FQNEAQ (reference sequence). There are 14 residues in the CDR3. As DNA, the CDR3 is TGTGCCAGCAGCCCCGGGACAGACACCGGGGAGCCGTTTTTC. The encoded protein is CASSPGTDTGEPFF.

This clonotype was seen repeatedly, ten times or more. The junction departs from the called germline gene at one end, perhaps through a read error. The chain has TRBV19 and TRBJ1-6, with TRBD1 matching over 8 bases. CDR3 size: 14 residues. CDR1 LNHDA and CDR2 SQIVND come from the germline V gene (reference sequence). In DNA, the CDR3 is TGCGCCAGCAGCACCGGACAGGGAAATTCACCCCTCCACTTT. Translated: CASSTGQGNSPLHF.

This clonotype was recorded many times. CDR3 nucleotides: TGCAGTGGGGGTCTAGCGGGGATTCAGTACCAAGAGACCCAGTACTTC. Encoded protein: CSGGLAGIQYQETQYF. This chain links TRBV20-1 with TRBJ2-5; 9 positions match TRBD2. Germline values: CDR1 DFQATT, CDR2 SNEGSKA (reference sequence). This CDR3 comprises 16 residues. Trimming took 7 bases from V and 0 from J; bases not matched to a gene: 12.

This clonotype was counted at least ten times. V gene TRBV20-1 combines with J gene TRBJ1-1; maybe TRBD1 (5 bases). Per germline, CDR1 DFQATT and CDR2 SNEGSKA (reference sequence). This CDR3 comprises 12 residues. The V end lost 6 bases, the J end lost 4 bases, and 12 bases lay between the germline ends. The CDR3 sequence: CSARGDFTEAFF. The DNA of the CDR3 is TGCAGTGCCCGGGGGGACTTCACTGAAGCTTTCTTT.

The V gene is TRBV7-9, the J gene TRBJ1-4; 7 positions agree with TRBD1. The CDR3 has 21 amino acids. In germline, CDR1 is SEHNR, CDR2 FQNEAQ (reference sequence). With 5 bases clipped from V and 6 bases from J, the junction kept 27 bases outside the gene matches. The CDR3 loop reads CASSPPPGQTNTGEPDEKLFF. CDR3 nucleotide sequence: TGTGCCAGCAGCCCCCCCCCGGGACAGACGAACACCGGGGAGCCTGATGAAAAACTGTTTTTT.

This clonotype has ten or more counts. V and J are TRBV4-2 and TRBJ2-7, with 12 bases that match TRBD2. Germline-derived CDR1 and CDR2 are LGHNA and YNFKEQ. The J segment lost 0 bases and the V segment lost 6 bases, leaving 6 bases of the junction unmatched. This CDR3 region has 16 residues. The CDR3 nucleotides read TGTGCCAGCAGTCTAAGGACTAGCGGGACCTCCTACGAGCAGTACTTC. This translates into CASSLRTSGTSYEQYF.

In its sample, this clonotype was seen many times. This chain links TRBV15 with TRBJ2-6; a possible D gene is TRBD2 (6 bases). Germline lookup yields CDR1 LNHNV and CDR2 YYDKDF (reference sequence). This CDR3 is 16 amino acids long. Trimming removed 4 bases from V and 3 bases from J, with 13 bases in between. The CDR3 loop is CATSIQGGLGANVLTF. The CDR3 DNA follows: TGTGCCACCAGCATCCAGGGAGGTCTTGGGGCCAACGTCCTGACTTTC.

The CDR3 sequence: CASSLEGQGINEKLFF. The CDR3 DNA is TGCGCCAGCAGCCTGGAGGGACAGGGCATAAACGAAAAACTGTTTTTT. J is TRBJ1-4 and V is TRBV5-1, with 9 bases fitting TRBD1. CDR1 and CDR2 (germline): SGHRS, YFSETQ. With V trimmed by 4 bases and J by 8 bases, 12 bases remained unmatched. The CDR3 loop spans 16 amino acids.

This clonotype was counted at least ten times. This sequence may be a read error, since a much larger clone differs from it by one base. V and J are TRBV10-3 and TRBJ1-6, with 8 bases that match TRBD1. This CDR3 contains 17 residues. Germline CDR1 ENHRY, CDR2 SYGVKD. The chain's CDR3 is CAVSAGQGNSYNSPLHF. In DNA form, the CDR3 reads TGTGCCGTCAGCGCTGGACAGGGCAACTCCTATAATTCACCCCTCCACTTT.

This CDR3 is CAGVNGTDGYTF. The CDR3 DNA reads as TGTGCCGGGGTAAATGGGACAGATGGCTACACCTTC. The J gene is TRBJ1-2, the V gene TRBV7-9; 7 bases are shared with TRBD1. Germline V gives CDR1 SEHNR, CDR2 FQNEAQ (reference sequence). V shed 11 bases, J shed 6 bases, and the junction held 9 bases outside the gene matches. This CDR3 is built from 12 residues. The full variable domain, rest sourced from reference TRBV7-9 and TRBJ1-2, is DTGVSQNPRHKITKRGQNVTFRCDPISEHNRLYWYRQTLGQGPEFLTYFQNEAQLEKSRLLSDRFSAERPKGSFSTLEIQRTEQGDSAMYLCAGVNGTDGYTFGSGTRLTVV.

This clonotype was detected a few times. V gene TRBV7-9 combines with J gene TRBJ2-3, with D tentatively TRBD1 or TRBD2 (5 bases each). V lost 3 bases and J lost 3, with 16 bases in between. This CDR3 contains 16 residues. Germline CDR1 and CDR2: SEHNR and FQNEAQ (reference sequence). In nucleotides, the CDR3 is TGTGCCAGCAGCTTGGGGACGGTACCGATTACAGATACGCAGTATTTT. Encoded protein: CASSLGTVPITDTQYF.

The rearrangement joins TRBV20-1 to TRBJ2-7; D is undetermined. V shed 3 bases and J shed 5 bases, with 17 bases lying between them. The CDR3 sequence is 14 residues long. The V gene's germline CDR1 is DFQATT and CDR2 SNEGSKA (reference sequence). The chain's CDR3 is CSARRILSVDEQYF. CDR3 coding DNA: TGCAGTGCTAGGCGGATTCTGAGCGTGGACGAGCAGTACTTC.

This clonotype has just a few counts. This sequence joins TRBV7-9 and TRBJ2-7; no clear D gene. CDR1 and CDR2 from the germline V gene are SEHNR and FQNEAQ (reference sequence). This CDR3 comprises 14 residues. V was shortened by 6 bases and J by 3 bases, with 15 bases between the two germline ends. The CDR3 bases are TGTGCCAGCAGTGCCCGAGTGGATCTCTACGAGCAGTACTTC. It is translated as CASSARVDLYEQYF. The full variable domain, with the rest looked up from reference TRBV7-9 and TRBJ2-7, is DTGVSQNPRHKITKRGQNVTFRCDPISEHNRLYWYRQTLGQGPEFLTYFQNEAQLEKSRLLSDRFSAERPKGSFSTLEIQRTEQGDSAMYLCASSARVDLYEQYFGPGTRLTVT.

This clonotype was seen a few times. The V call is TRBV7-2, the J call TRBJ2-7; 7 bases align to TRBD2. The V gene end was trimmed by 6 bases and the J gene end by 2 bases; junction bases not matched to a gene: 16. Germline V gene sequence: CDR1 SGHTA, CDR2 FQGNSA. This CDR3 spans 17 amino acids. CDR3 sequence reads: CASSSIRFTAGTYEQYF. The DNA for the CDR3 is TGTGCCAGCAGTTCCATCCGCTTCACAGCGGGGACCTACGAGCAGTACTTC.

This clonotype was counted a single time. The conserved closing phenylalanine or tryptophan is absent in this CDR3, likely reflecting a read error. This chain connects TRBV11-2 to TRBJ2-5; unclear D gene. Germline lookup yields CDR1 SGHAT and CDR2 FQNNGV. V was clipped by 3 bases and J by 4 bases, with 9 bases between them. The CDR3 length is 13 residues. The CDR3 DNA reads TGTGCCAGCAGCTTGGCCGGCAGAGAGACCCAGTACCTC. This encodes CASSLAGRETQYL.

This clonotype was observed at least ten times. This chain links TRBV28 with TRBJ2-5, with D perhaps matching TRBD2 (6 bases). V shed 2 bases and J shed 1 base, with 14 bases lying between them. Per the germline V gene, CDR1 is MDHEN and CDR2 is SYDVKM. The CDR3 is 16 amino acids. The CDR3 coding sequence is TGTGCCAGCAGTTTAAGCGGGTTAGGGTCCCAAGAGACCCAGTACTTC. Translated: CASSLSGLGSQETQYF.

This clonotype was recorded many times. This sequence joins TRBV4-1 and TRBJ1-2; D might be TRBD1 (5 bases). The V gene lost 0 bases and the J gene lost 6 bases, with 14 bases spanning the gap. The CDR3 has 15 amino acids. Germline CDR1 is MGHRA and CDR2 is YSYEKL. The CDR3 is CASSQDIGGTNGYTF. CDR3 sequence (DNA): TGCGCCAGCAGCCAAGATATCGGGGGAACTAATGGCTACACCTTC.

CDR3 DNA sequence: TGTGCCAGCAGCCGCAAGGGGGTCGGAGGGACTGAAGCTTTCTTT. This translates into CASSRKGVGGTEAFF. The V call is TRBV7-2, the J call TRBJ1-1; D possibly corresponds to TRBD1 (6 bases). Deletions cut 5 bases from V and 5 bases from J, with 18 bases between. The CDR3 contains 15 residues. The germline gives CDR1 SGHTA, CDR2 FQGNSA.